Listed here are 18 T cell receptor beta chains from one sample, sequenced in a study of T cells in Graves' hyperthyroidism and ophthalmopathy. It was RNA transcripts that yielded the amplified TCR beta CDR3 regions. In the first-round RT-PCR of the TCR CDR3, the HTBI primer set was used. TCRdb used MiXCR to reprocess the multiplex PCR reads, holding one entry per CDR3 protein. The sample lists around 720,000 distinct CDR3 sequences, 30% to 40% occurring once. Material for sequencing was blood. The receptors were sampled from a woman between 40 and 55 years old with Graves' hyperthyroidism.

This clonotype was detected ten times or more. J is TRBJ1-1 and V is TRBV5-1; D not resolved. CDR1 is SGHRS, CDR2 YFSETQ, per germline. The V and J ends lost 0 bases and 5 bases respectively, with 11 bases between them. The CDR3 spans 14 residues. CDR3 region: CASSLGGKVTEAFF. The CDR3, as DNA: TGCGCCAGCAGCTTGGGTGGGAAGGTAACTGAAGCTTTCTTT.

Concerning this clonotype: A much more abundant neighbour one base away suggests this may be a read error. The CDR3 bases are TGTGCCAGCAGCCGATACTACGAGCGGTACTTC. The encoded protein is CASSRYYERYF. This chain links TRBV7-9 with TRBJ2-7; unclear D gene. Germline CDR1 and CDR2: SEHNR and FQNEAQ (reference sequence). The CDR3 spans 11 residues.

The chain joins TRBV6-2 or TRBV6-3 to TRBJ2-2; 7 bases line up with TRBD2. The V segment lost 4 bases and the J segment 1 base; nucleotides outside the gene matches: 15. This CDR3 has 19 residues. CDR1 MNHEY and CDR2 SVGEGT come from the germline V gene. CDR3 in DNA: TGTGCCAGCAGTTCCCATGACTTTGGGCTAGCGGTGAACACCGGGGAGCTGTTTTTT. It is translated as CASSSHDFGLAVNTGELFF.

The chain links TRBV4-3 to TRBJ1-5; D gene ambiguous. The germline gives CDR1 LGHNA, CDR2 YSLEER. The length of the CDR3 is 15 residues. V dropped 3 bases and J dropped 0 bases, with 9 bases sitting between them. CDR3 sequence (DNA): TGCGCCAGCAGCCACCGGTGGGATAGCAATCAGCCCCAGCATTTT. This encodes CASSHRWDSNQPQHF.

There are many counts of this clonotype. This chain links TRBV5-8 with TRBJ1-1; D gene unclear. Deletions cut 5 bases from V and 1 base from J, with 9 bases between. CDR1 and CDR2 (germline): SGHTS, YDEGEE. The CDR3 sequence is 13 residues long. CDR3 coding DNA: TGTGCCAGCAGGCCTCGATCGAACACTGAAGCTTTCTTT. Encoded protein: CASRPRSNTEAFF.

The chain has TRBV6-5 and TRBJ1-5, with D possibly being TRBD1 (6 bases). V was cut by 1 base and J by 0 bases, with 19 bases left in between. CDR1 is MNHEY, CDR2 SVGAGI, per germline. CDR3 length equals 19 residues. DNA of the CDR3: TGTGCCAGCAGTTACTGGGGCGTTCGGACAGACGATAGCAATCAGCCCCAGCATTTT. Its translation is CASSYWGVRTDDSNQPQHF.

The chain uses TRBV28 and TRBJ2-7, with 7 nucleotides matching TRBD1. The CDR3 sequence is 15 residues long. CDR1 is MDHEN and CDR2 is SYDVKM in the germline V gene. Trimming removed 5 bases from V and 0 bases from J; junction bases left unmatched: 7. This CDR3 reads CASSGPRDSSYEQYF. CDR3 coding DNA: TGTGCCAGCAGTGGCCCCCGGGACAGCTCCTACGAGCAGTACTTC.

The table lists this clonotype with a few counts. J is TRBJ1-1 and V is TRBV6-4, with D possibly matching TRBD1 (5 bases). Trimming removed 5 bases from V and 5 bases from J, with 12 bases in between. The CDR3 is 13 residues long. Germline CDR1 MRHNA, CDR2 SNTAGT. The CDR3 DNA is TGTGCCAGCAGTTCAATCCGGGGGACTGAAGCTTTCTTT. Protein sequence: CASSSIRGTEAFF.

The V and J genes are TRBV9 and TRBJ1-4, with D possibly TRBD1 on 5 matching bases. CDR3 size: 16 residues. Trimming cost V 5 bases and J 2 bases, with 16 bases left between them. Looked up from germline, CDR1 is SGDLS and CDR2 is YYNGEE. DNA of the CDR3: TGTGCCAGCAGTAGATACACAGGCACTACTAATGAAAAACTGTTTTTT. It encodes CASSRYTGTTNEKLFF.

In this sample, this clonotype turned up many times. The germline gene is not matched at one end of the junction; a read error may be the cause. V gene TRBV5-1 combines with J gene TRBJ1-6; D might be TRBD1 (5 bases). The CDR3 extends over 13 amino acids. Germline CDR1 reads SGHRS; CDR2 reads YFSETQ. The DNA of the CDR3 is TGTGCCAGCAGCCCCGACAGTAATTCACCCCTCCACTTT. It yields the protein CASSPDSNSPLHF. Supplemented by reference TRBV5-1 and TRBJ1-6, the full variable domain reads KAGVTQTPRYLIKTRGQQVTLSCSPISGHRSVSWYQQTPGQGLQFLFEYFSETQRNKGNFPGRFSGRQFSNSRSEMNVSTLELGDSALYLCASSPDSNSPLHFGNGTRLTVT.

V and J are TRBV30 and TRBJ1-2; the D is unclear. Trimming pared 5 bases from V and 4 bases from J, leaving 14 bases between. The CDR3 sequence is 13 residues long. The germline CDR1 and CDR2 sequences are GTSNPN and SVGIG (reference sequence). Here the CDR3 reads CAWFYQDPYGYTF. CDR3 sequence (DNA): TGTGCCTGGTTCTACCAGGACCCCTATGGCTACACCTTC.

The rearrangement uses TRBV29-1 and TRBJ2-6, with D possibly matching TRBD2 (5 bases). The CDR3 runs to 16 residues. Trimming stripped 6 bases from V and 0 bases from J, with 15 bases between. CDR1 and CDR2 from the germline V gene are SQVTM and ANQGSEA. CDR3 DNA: TGCAGCGTGGCCGGACTCAAGAGCTCTGGGGCCAACGTCCTGACTTTC. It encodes CSVAGLKSSGANVLTF.

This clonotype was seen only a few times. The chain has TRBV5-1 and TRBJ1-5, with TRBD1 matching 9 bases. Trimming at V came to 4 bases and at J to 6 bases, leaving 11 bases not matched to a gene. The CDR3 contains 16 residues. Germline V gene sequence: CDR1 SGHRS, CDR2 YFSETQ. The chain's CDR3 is CASSVAGTGTGQPQHF. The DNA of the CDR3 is TGCGCCAGCAGCGTGGCTGGGACAGGGACGGGTCAGCCCCAGCATTTT.

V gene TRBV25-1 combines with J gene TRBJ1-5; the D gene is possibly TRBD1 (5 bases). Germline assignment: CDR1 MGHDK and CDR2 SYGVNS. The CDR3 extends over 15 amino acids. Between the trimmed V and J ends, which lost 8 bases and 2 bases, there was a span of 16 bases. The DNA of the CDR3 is TGTGCCAGCTTATCCAGGGAGAACCGCAATCAGCCCCAGCATTTT. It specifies CASLSRENRNQPQHF.

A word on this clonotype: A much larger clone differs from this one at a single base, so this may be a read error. The CDR3 region is CASSSWKILEQEAQYF. For the CDR3, the DNA is TGTGCCAGCAGCTCGTGGAAAATCCTGGAACAAGAGGCCCAGTACTTC. The J gene is TRBJ2-5, the V gene TRBV7-2; no firm D call. This CDR3 contains 16 residues. Per the germline V gene, CDR1 is SGHTA and CDR2 is FQGNSA. The variable domain in full, with the rest retrieved from reference TRBV7-2 and TRBJ2-5, is GAGVSQSPSNKVTEKGKDVELRCDPISGHTALYWYRQSLGQGLEFLIYFQGNSAPDKSGLPSDRFSAERTGGSVSTLTIQRTQQEDSAVYLCASSSWKILEQEAQYFGPGTRLLVL.

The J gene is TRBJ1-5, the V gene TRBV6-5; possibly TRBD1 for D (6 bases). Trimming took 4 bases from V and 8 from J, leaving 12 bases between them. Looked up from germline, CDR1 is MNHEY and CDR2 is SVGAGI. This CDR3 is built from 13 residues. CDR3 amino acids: CASSLGGLKPQHF. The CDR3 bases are TGTGCCAGCAGTTTAGGGGGGCTTAAGCCCCAGCATTTT.

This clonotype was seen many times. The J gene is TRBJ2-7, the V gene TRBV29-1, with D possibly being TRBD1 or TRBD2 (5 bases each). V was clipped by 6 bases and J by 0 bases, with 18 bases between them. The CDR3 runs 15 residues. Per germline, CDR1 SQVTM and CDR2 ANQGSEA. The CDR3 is CSVASPGPLSYEQYF. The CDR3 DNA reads TGCAGCGTCGCCAGCCCGGGACCCCTCTCCTACGAGCAGTACTTC.

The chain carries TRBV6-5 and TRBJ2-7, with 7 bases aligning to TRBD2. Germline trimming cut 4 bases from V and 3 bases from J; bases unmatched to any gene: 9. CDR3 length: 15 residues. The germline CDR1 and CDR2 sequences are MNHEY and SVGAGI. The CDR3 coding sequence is TGTGCCAGCAGTTTCACCGGGACTAACTACTACGAGCAGTACTTC. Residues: CASSFTGTNYYEQYF.